This TCR beta chain originates from a study of CD8 T cells in ankylosing spondylitis. The study, taken as a whole, reports: Certain motif variants had earlier appeared in reactive arthritis synovial fluid and blood. Clones linked with disease were CD8+ and fairly uncommon in the peripheral blood.

Trimming removed 3 bases from V and 3 bases from J; junction bases left unmatched: 9. Germline CDR1 reads LNHNV; CDR2 reads YYDKDF (reference sequence). There are 16 residues in the CDR3. This clonotype was counted at least ten times. The antigen is undetermined. TCRdb ran MiXCR on the 5' RACE reads and lists one entry per CDR3 protein. The table lists 130,000 or so distinct CDR3 sequences, approximately 6.8% of them singletons. Sequencing was carried out using blood, either unsorted or a sorted T cell fraction (not recorded which). The receptor's source is a male donor with ankylosing spondylitis or in good health (not recorded which). The V call is TRBV15, the J call TRBJ1-1, with TRBD1 identical over 8 bases. CDR3 loop: CATSRNRGKWDTEAFF. The CDR3 bases are TGTGCCACCAGCAGGAACAGGGGGAAATGGGACACTGAAGCTTTCTTT. Using reference TRBV15 and TRBJ1-1 for the parts outside the CDR3, the full variable domain is DAMVIQNPRYQVTQFGKPVTLSCSQTLNHNVMYWYQQKSSQAPKLLFHYYDKDFNNEADTPDNFQSRRPNTSFCFLDIRSPGLGDTAMYLCATSRNRGKWDTEAFFGQGTRLTVV.